This T cell receptor beta chain comes out of a study of cytomegalovirus exposure and HLA in healthy donors (dated by TCRdb to 2016 to 2017). Regarding the complete study: According to an earlier analysis of 550 to 750 of the donors, some 170 million T cells yielded 117 million unique TCR beta sequences and around 300 Gb of sequence data. Approximately 330 gigabases of sequencing data and around 85 million unique TCR sequences made up an early release that covered some 640 HLA-typed donors. The genetic ancestry cluster associated with self-reported Caucasian donors included about four fifths of the approximately 430 genotyped donors. The study was designed to test whether signatures of past pathogen exposure could be identified by cataloging public T cell receptors. The T cell repertoires of several hundred subjects were profiled by immunosequencing and related to cytomegalovirus serostatus. In addition to the first cohort of 650 to 800 subjects, a separate validation cohort of 120 different subjects was used. High-throughput TCR immunosequencing, statistical association of individual TCRs with disease status, and machine learning were combined to predict cytomegalovirus infection status. To study patterns of TCR occurrence, a later analysis re-analyzed previously published TCR beta repertoires from under 750 donors and added high-resolution HLA genotyping. Rather than using new phenotypic data, the later analysis identified candidate immune exposures from TCR beta sequences and from how often those sequences occurred across donors. To decide whether each TCR beta V gene segment behaved as functional or pseudogenic, an earlier analysis of fewer than 750 of the donors relied on high-throughput TCR beta sequencing. Donor age, sex, ethnicity and CMV serostatus were collected together with the repertoire data. A later genetic analysis took genome-wide SNP genotypes for 398 of the 666 donors and used that subset as a discovery cohort. Every discovery cohort repertoire had been produced on one sequencing platform. Class I and class II HLA loci were covered by the typing at four-digit resolution. The number of donors typed differed by locus, with about 629-630 for A, B, C, DRB1 and DQB1, roughly 550 for DQA1, some 570 for DPA1, and approximately 470 for DPB1. Roughly five DR-DQ haplotypes were treated as single units for association and clustering because of strong linkage in the cohort. Across 300 to 400 genotyped donors of the cohort, an average of about 220,000 unique TCR beta nucleotide sequences per donor were sequenced, and 15% to 20% of those sequences were non-productive.

This clone has a single count. This clone's antigen is unknown. The record has no base qualities; no much larger clone is one base away. V loses 1 base, J loses 4 bases, and the germline ends lie 5 bases apart. Based on the germline V gene, the CDR1 and CDR2 sequences are LGHNA and YSLEER. Measured from the cysteine to the phenylalanine, the CDR3 is 13 residues long. Only the CDR3 portion is preserved as DNA: 39 bases, with reading frame beginning at the first base. Receptors were amplified or captured by the immunoSEQ multiplex PCR assay. The multiplex PCR relied on a mix of 60 forward primers for TCR Vbeta segments and 13 reverse primers for TCR Jbeta segments. The CDR3 region of rearranged TCR beta genes was amplified from genomic DNA by a multiplex PCR assay. On the Illumina HiSeq System, the amplified TCR beta libraries were sequenced as 87-base-pair reads. On the authors' methods: A later analysis counted around 72 million unique TCR beta chains across the 666 repertoires, and roughly 10 million of these chains were shared by at least two donors. Raw reads were error-corrected and collapsed into unique sequences with a nearest-neighbor algorithm that merged closely related sequences to remove PCR and sequencing errors. Alignment of CDR3 sequences to IMGT reference sequences was used to assign V, D and J gene segments. For a sequence to be retained, a match of at least six nucleotides to both a V gene segment and a J gene segment was required. Rearrangements were called productive when the CDR3 lacked stop codons and stayed in frame with V and J; all others were non-productive. Following IMGT convention, CDR3 was defined as the stretch from the second conserved V-encoded cysteine up to the conserved J-encoded phenylalanine. The earlier analysis of some 580 of the donors excluded any sequence lacking an unambiguous match to a single V gene segment. In an earlier analysis of some 590 of the donors, a V segment was called functional when productive rearrangements were above 56.7%, and segregating when the standard deviation between donors exceeded 5%. A statistical classification framework was built to diagnose cytomegalovirus status from the catalog of TCR beta chain sequences. In a later analysis, TCR nucleotide sequences were compared against IMGT/GENE-DB human TR gene sequences so that V and J genes could be assigned. The TCRdist pipeline was used in a later analysis to assign CDR3 sequences and most-parsimonious VDJ recombination scenarios. In a later analysis, each TCR beta chain was defined by its CDR3 amino acid sequence together with its V-gene family, and reads lacking a unique V-gene family were excluded. To address suspected cross-contamination and a sequencing artifact, a later analysis removed under 600 highly shared, low-generation-probability nucleotide sequences. A later analysis calculated a clonal expansion index for each public chain from normalized within-repertoire ranks of inferred template counts. In a later analysis, generation probabilities were computed using a VDJ recombination model fitted to out-of-frame rearrangements, and the results were checked against IGoR. In a later analysis, hypergeometric tests were used to score TCR-TCR, TCR-HLA and TCR-CMV co-occurrence, with a repertoire-size bias correction applied to TCR pairs. A later analysis estimated false discovery rates by permuting HLA or CMV assignments 20 times. A later analysis grouped co-occurring TCRs with DBSCAN, adding TCRdist sequence similarity when clustering within HLA-allele-positive subsets. Repertoires with fewer than 30,000 or more than 120,000 public chains were left out of co-occurrence clustering, as were five repertoires with anomalous nucleotide sharing. This is the immuneACCESS table as TCRdb keeps it, with only in-frame sequences that have V and J called. A part of the clones is gone; compared with another copy, unresolved V genes explain less than half, and the rest is unexplained. V and J calls plus clone size are reproduced from that table; the DNA served to infer D and trimming. This sample lists 100,000 to 150,000 clones; about 76% were detected once. About 0.74% of the sample comes from the top ten.

The cohort comprised 550 to 700 healthy bone marrow donors. All cohort members were sampled while nominally healthy, although unrecorded immune exposures were likely present. The donor was CMV seronegative and was included in the group of about 350 seronegative cohort members. Every donor gave a peripheral blood sample, and the peripheral blood mononuclear cells from that sample were used for TCR beta sequencing. Genomic DNA was extracted from the blood cell samples with the Qiagen DNeasy Blood Extraction Kit. Overall study outcomes, separate from this receptor: The classifier was reported to diagnose cytomegalovirus status with high specificity and sensitivity in both the original cohort and the validation cohort. In vitro tests confirmed that a few of the cytomegalovirus-associated TCR beta chains recognize cytomegalovirus antigens. A later analysis found that most CMV-associated TCR beta chains appeared HLA-restricted, with HLA associations seemingly driven largely by CMV exposure. The authors suggested that the approach could potentially be generalized to other disease states and immunological phenotypes. In this cohort, only TCR beta chains were sequenced, and detectable features were limited by the absence of alpha or paired-chain data. A later genetic analysis reported fewer N-insertions in productive TCRs among donors in an Asian-associated ancestry cluster than the roughly 670-donor mean. In a later analysis, the rate of TCR association differed among HLA loci, with DRB1 alleles having the most associated TCRs and HLA-C alleles having the fewest. In a later genetic analysis, a missense DCLRE1C variant was associated with V-gene and J-gene trimming of TCR beta chains, and the association was replicated in an independent cohort. Because HLA typing was missing for some donors at each locus, association tests included only the typed subset. Because the 87-base-pair reads could not distinguish some IMGT-functional V segments, including TRBV6-2 and TRBV6-3, those segments were excluded. A cluster of highly shared sequence variants was judged likely to represent a technical artifact of the sequencing pipeline. When HLA alleles, especially DR and DQ, strongly co-occurred, TCR associations were difficult to assign to individual alleles. Immune exposure information for the cohort was limited to CMV serostatus. A later analysis found that HLA-associated TCR beta chains were more clonally expanded and had lower generation probabilities than equally common non-associated chains. In an earlier analysis of more than 500 of the donors, most TCR beta V segments appeared in productive rearrangements about 87% or about 30% of the time, broadly matching IMGT annotations. Across donors, most TCR sequences were observed very rarely, whereas some public TCRs were present in many individuals. A further reported finding was that TCR beta sequences accurately predicted the HLA-A and HLA-B alleles for most subjects in the first cohort. Linkage disequilibrium might explain the correlated functional status among segregating V segments, but an unknown experimental factor could not be excluded. In the study, approximately 160 TCR beta chains were listed as associated with cytomegalovirus. The earlier analysis of some 560 of the donors excluded over 15 rarely observed V segments, including chromosome 9 orphons, because counts were too low. In a later analysis, some 18,000 TCR beta sequences were associated with specific HLA alleles at a false discovery rate of 0.05. Sequencing depth was assumed to be roughly uniform across donors in the presence/absence analyses, though that assumption may not hold. Several of the top co-occurrence clusters appeared to be linked to parvovirus B19, influenza, CMV and Epstein-Barr virus, according to a later analysis.

The TCR originated in a man between 18 and 35 years old in good health and CMV-seronegative. Sequencing was done on a sample of PBMCs. This chain joins TRBV4-3 to TRBJ2-1; too little of a D gene remains to name it. For the CDR3, the sequence is CASSQAAYNEQFF. The nucleotide sequence reads as follows: TGCGCCAGCAGCCAAGCAGCGTACAATGAGCAGTTCTTC.